The clone carrying this TCR beta chain has at least ten counts. The target antigen is unknown. Peripheral blood was collected from the related graft donor on the marrow donation day. The trim removed 1 base at V and 9 bases at J, leaving 3 bases unmatched. CDR3 length equals 14 residues. The germline CDR1 and CDR2 sequences are ENHRY and SYGVKD. This specimen comes from a study of T cells after posttransplantation cyclophosphamide. Study findings and constraints: Skin or GI-infiltrating T cells shared few TRB sequences with blood. Donor-recipient repertoire similarity was low at 1-2 months, rising over year one. TRB clonality was highly associated with recipient CMV seropositivity and reactivation.

Sequencing used immunoSEQ multiplex PCR; TCRdb keeps in-frame clones, though not all of them. The data show over 35,000 clones, none appearing only once, with about 2.3% held by the ten largest. The receptor was derived from a man aged 35 to 55 in good health, CMV-negative, and a related stem cell transplant donor. Source material: PBMCs. The rearrangement uses TRBV10-3 and TRBJ1-6, with TRBD1 matching 7 bases. CDR3 in amino acids: CAISELTGTSPLHF. In DNA, the CDR3 is TGTGCCATCAGTGAGTTGACAGGGACTTCACCCCTCCACTTT.